This TCR beta chain was documented in a study of control samples from healthy donors and cancer patients. In its sample, this clone was seen once. Using immunoSEQ multiplex PCR, the repertoire was profiled, and TCRdb retains in-frame clones only, with some absent. The sample records about 140,000 clones, more than 80% being singletons. The V end was cut by 5 bases, the J end by 0 bases, with 5 bases between. CDR3 length: 13 amino acids. Germline CDR1 SGHTA, CDR2 FQGNSA. The rearrangement links TRBV7-2 to TRBJ1-3; D gene unclear. The clonotype was recovered from a man aged 18 to 29 in good health. Sequencing was done on a sample of blood. Written as DNA, the CDR3 is TGTGCCAGCAGCCTCCACTCTGGAAACACCATATATTTT. This encodes CASSLHSGNTIYF.